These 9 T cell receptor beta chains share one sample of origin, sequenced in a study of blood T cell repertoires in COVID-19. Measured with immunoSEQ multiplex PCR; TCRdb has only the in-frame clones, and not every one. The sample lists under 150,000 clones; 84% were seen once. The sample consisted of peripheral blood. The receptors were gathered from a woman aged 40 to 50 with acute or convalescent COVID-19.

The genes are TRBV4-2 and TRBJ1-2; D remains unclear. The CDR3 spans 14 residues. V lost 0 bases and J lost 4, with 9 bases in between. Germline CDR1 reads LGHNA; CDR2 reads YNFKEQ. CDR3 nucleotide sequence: TGTGCCAGCAGCCAAGATGAAACAGTCTATGGCTACACCTTC. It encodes CASSQDETVYGYTF.

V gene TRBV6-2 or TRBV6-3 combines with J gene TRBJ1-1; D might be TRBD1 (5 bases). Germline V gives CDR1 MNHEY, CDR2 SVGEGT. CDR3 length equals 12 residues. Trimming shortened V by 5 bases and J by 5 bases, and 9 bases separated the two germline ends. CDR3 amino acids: CASSRGRTEAFF. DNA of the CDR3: TGTGCCAGCAGTCGGGGGAGGACTGAAGCTTTCTTT.

In DNA form, the CDR3 reads TGTGCCATCAGAGATAATATAGCCGGGACAGGGGGCACTGGCTACACCTTC. Translating it yields CAIRDNIAGTGGTGYTF. The genes are TRBV10-3 and TRBJ1-2; 12 bases match TRBD1. Germline CDR1 ENHRY, CDR2 SYGVKD. CDR3 length: 17 amino acids. V shed 6 bases and J 7 bases; nucleotides not matched to a gene: 15.

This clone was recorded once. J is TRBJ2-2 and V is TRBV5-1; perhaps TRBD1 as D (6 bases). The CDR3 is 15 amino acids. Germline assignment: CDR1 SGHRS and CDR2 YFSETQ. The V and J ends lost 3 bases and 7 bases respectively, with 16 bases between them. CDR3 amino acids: CASSSGTHDIGELFF. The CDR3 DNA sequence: TGCGCCAGCAGCTCCGGGACACACGATATCGGGGAGCTGTTTTTT.

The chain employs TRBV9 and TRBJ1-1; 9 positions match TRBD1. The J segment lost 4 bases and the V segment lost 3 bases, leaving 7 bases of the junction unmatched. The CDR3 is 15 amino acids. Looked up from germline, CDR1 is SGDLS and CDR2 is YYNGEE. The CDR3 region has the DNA TGTGCCAGCAGCGCCCGGACAGGGGTTGGCACTGAAGCTTTCTTT. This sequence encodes CASSARTGVGTEAFF.

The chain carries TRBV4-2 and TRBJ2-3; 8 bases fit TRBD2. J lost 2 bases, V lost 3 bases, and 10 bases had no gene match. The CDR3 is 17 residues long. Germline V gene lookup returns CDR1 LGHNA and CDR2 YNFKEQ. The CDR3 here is CASSQNLGGANTDTQYF. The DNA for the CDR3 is TGTGCCAGCAGCCAGAATCTCGGGGGGGCGAACACAGATACGCAGTATTTT.

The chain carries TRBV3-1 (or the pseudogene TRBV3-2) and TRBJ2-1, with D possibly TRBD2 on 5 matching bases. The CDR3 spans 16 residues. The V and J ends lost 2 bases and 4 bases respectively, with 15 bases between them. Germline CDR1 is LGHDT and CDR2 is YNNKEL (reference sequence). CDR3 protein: CASSQIPGSGYNEQFF. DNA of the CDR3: TGTGCCAGCAGCCAAATTCCGGGGAGCGGTTACAATGAGCAGTTCTTC.

The CDR3 region is CASRLAGFSDTQYF. The CDR3, as DNA: TGTGCCAGCAGACTAGCGGGGTTTTCCGATACGCAGTATTTT. The chain uses TRBV2 and TRBJ2-3, with 10 bases matching TRBD2. CDR3 length: 14 residues. Germline V CDR1 and CDR2: SNHLY, FYNNEI. J gave up 6 bases and V 6 bases, and 6 bases lay outside the gene matches.

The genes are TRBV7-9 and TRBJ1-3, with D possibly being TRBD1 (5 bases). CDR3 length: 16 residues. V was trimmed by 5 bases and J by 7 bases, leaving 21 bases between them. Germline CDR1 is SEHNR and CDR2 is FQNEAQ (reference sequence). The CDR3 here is CASSNSRGSGRNTIYF. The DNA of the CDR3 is TGTGCCAGCAGCAACTCAAGGGGTTCAGGCCGGAACACCATATATTTT.